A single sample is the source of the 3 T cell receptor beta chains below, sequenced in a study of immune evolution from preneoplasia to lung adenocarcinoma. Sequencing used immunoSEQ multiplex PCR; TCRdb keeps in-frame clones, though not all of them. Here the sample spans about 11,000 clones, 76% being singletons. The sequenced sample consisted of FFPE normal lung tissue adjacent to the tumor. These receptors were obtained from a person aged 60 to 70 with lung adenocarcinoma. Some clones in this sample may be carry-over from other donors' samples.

CDR3 sequence: CSVGDGVNQPQHF. DNA of the CDR3: TGCAGCGTTGGGGACGGAGTCAATCAGCCCCAGCATTTT. V gene TRBV29-1 combines with J gene TRBJ1-5, with D possibly TRBD1 on 5 matching bases. The CDR3 is 13 amino acids. The ends were cut back, 4 bases at V and 3 bases at J, with 10 bases in the middle. From germline, CDR1 is SQVTM and CDR2 ANQGSEA.

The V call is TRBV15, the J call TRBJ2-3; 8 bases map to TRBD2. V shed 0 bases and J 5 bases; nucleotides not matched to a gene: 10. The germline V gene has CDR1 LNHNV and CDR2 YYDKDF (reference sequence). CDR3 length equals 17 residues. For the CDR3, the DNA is TGTGCCACCAGCAGAGAATTTACGGGAGGGCCGGGAGATACGCAGTATTTT. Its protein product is CATSREFTGGPGDTQYF.

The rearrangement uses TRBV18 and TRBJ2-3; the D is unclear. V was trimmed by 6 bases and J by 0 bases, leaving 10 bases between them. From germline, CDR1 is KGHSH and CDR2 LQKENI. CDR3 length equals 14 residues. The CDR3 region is CASSRVGSTDTQYF. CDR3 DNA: TGTGCCAGCTCCCGCGTCGGGAGCACAGATACGCAGTATTTT.